This T cell receptor beta chain was obtained from a study of cytomegalovirus exposure and HLA in healthy donors. Study outcomes and limitations: Sequences of the TCR beta chain were said to predict the HLA-A and HLA-B alleles of most subjects accurately.

The PCR was carried out with 60 Vbeta primers and 13 Jbeta primers. Sequencing used immunoSEQ multiplex PCR; TCRdb keeps in-frame clones, though not all of them. This table has about 150,000 clones, approximately 78% appearing once. In this sample, this clone turned up a few times. The target antigen is unknown. V dropped 0 bases and J dropped 7 bases, with 9 bases sitting between them. The CDR3 is 13 residues long. Germline-derived CDR1 and CDR2 are MRHNA and SNTAGT. This chain links TRBV6-4 with TRBJ1-2; unclear D gene. The TCR sequence derives from a male donor in good health and CMV-seronegative. The sample consisted of PBMCs. In DNA, the CDR3 is TGTGCCAGCAGTGACTCCGACGGGAGTGGCTACACCTTC. Protein product: CASSDSDGSGYTF.